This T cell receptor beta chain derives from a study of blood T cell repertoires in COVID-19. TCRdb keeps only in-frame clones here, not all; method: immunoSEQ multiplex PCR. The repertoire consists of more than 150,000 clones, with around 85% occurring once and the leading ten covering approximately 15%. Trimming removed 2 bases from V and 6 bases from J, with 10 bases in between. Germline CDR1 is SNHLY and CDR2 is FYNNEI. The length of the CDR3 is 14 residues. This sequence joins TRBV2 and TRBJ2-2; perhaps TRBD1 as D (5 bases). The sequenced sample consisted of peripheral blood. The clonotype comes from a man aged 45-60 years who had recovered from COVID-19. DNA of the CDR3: TGTGCCAGCAGTGAATCCAGGGTCGCCGGGGAGCTGTTTTTT. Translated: CASSESRVAGELFF.